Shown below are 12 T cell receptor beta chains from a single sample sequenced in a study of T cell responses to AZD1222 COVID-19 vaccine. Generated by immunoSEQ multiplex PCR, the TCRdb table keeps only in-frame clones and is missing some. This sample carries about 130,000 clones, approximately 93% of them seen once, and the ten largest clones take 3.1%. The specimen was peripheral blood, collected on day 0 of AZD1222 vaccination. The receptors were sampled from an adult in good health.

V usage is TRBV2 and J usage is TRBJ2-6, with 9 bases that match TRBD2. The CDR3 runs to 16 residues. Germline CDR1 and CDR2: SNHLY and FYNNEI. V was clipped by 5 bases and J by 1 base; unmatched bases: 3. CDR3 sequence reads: CASSILAGSGANVLTF. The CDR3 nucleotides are TGTGCCAGCAGTATCCTAGCGGGATCTGGGGCCAACGTCCTGACTTTC.

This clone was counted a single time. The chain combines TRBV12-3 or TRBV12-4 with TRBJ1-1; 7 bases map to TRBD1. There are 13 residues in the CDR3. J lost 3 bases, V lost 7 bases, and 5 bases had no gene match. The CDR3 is CASTRTGYTEAFF. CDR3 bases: TGTGCCAGCACCCGGACAGGCTACACTGAAGCTTTCTTT.

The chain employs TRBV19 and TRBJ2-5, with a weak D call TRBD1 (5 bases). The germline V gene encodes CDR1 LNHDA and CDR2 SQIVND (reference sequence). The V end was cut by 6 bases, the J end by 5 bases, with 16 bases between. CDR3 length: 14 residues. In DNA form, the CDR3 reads TGTGCCAGTAGCCCAGGTGGGGCGCGTGAGACCCAGTACTTC. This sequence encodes CASSPGGARETQYF.

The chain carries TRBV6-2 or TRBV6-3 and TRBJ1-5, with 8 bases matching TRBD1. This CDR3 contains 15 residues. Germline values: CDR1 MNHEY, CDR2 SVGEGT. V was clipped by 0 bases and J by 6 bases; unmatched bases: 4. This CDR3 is CASSYSQGAGQPQHF. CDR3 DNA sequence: TGTGCCAGCAGTTACTCGCAGGGGGCCGGTCAGCCCCAGCATTTT.

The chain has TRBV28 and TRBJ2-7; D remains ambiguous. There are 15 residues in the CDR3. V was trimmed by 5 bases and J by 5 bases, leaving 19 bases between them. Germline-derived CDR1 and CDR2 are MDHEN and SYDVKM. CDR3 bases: TGTGCCAGCAGTAATCCCGGTGCTGCAAAGCACGAGCAGTACTTC. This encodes CASSNPGAAKHEQYF.

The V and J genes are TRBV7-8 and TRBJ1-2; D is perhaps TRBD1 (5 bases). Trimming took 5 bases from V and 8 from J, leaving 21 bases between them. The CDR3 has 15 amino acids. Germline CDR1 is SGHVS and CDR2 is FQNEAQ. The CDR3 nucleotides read TGTGCCAGCAGCCCCCCGGGCGTGGCAGGGTGGGGCTACACCTTC. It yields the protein CASSPPGVAGWGYTF.

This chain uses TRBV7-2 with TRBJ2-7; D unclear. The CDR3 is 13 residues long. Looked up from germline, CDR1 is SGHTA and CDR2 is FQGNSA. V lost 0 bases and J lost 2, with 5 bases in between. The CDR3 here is CASSLARTYEQYF. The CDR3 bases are TGTGCCAGCAGCTTAGCTAGAACCTACGAGCAGTACTTC.

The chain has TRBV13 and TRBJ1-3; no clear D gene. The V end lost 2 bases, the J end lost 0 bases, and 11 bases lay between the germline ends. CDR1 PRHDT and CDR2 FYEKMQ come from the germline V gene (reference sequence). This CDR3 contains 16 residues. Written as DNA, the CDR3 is TGTGCCAGCAGCTTAAGGACCGTCATCTCTGGAAACACCATATATTTT. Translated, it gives CASSLRTVISGNTIYF. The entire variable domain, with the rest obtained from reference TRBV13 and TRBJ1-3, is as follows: AAGVIQSPRHLIKEKRETATLKCYPIPRHDTVYWYQQGPGQDPQFLISFYEKMQSDKGSIPDRFSAQQFSDYHSELNMSSLELGDSALYFCASSLRTVISGNTIYFGEGSWLTVV.

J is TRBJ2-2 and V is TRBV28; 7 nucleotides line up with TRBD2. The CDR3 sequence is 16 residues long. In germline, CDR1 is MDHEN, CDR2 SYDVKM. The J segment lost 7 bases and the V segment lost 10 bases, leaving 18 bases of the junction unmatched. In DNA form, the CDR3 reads TGTGCCACCCGGTTGGTTGGGAGCGGGACTTTCGGGGAGCTGTTTTTT. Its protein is CATRLVGSGTFGELFF.

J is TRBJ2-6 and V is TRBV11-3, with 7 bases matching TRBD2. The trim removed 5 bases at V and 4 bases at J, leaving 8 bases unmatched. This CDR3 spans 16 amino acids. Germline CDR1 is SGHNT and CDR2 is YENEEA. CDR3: CASSPRAGTGANVLTF. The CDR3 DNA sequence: TGTGCCAGCAGCCCCCGAGCGGGGACCGGGGCCAACGTCCTGACTTTC.

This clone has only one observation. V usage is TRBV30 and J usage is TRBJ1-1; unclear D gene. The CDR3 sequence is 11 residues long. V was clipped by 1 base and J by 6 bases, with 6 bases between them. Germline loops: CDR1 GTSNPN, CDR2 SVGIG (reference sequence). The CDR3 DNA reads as TGTGCCTGGAGTGGGGGATCTGAAGCTTTCTTT. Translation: CAWSGGSEAFF.

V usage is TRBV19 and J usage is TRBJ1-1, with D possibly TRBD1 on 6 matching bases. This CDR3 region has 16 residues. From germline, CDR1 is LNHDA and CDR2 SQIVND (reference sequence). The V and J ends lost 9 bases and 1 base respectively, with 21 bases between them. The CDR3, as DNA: TGTGCCAGACATGAACGGGGAGGGGGAAGGAACACTGAAGCTTTCTTT. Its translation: CARHERGGGRNTEAFF.